This T cell receptor (beta chain) was profiled in a study of blood T cell repertoires in COVID-19. As for the study in general: There were acute and convalescent COVID-19 samples, and they came from the United States, Italy and Spain.

Authors' analysis steps: Nucleated cell counts were estimated from reference gene primer amplification. Generated by immunoSEQ multiplex PCR, the TCRdb table keeps only in-frame clones and is missing some. D and trimming were read from the DNA, whereas the V and J calls and clone size are those reported in that table. This sample carries approximately 300,000 clones, 90% of them seen once, and the ten largest clones take more than 0.85%. The J segment lost 3 bases and the V segment lost 4 bases, leaving 6 bases of the junction unmatched. The CDR3 totals 17 residues. The germline gives CDR1 SGHNT, CDR2 YYREEE (reference sequence).

The TCR sequence derives from a woman aged 40 to 50 with COVID-19, enrolled during active disease. The chain uses TRBV5-4 and TRBJ2-5; 16 positions agree with TRBD2. Sequenced material: peripheral blood. CDR3 sequence: CASSIPGLAGGEETQYF. The CDR3, as DNA: TGTGCCAGCAGCATTCCGGGACTAGCGGGAGGGGAAGAGACCCAGTACTTC.